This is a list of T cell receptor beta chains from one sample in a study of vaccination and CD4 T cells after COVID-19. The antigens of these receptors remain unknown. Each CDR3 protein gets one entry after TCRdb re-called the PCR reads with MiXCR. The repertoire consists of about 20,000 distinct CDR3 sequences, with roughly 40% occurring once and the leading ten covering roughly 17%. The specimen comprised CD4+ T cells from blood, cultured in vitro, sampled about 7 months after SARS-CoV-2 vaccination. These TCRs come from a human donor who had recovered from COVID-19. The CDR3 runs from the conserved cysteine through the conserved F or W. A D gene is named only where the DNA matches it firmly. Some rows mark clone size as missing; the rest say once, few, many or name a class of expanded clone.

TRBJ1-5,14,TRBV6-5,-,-,TGTGCCAGCAGTTACTCAGGCGCCGATCAGCCCCAGCATTTT,CASSYSGADQPQHF
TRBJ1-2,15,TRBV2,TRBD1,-,TGTGCCAGCAGTTCAAACAGGGGGCTTGACTATGGCTACACCTTC,CASSSNRGLDYGYTF
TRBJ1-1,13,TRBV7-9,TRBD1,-,TGTGCCAGCAGCTTAGGGAGACAGGGACGGGCTTTCTTT,CASSLGRQGRAFF
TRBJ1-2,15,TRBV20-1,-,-,TGCAGTGCTAGAGTTGCGGGGGGGCTTAGCTATGGCTACACCTTC,CSARVAGGLSYGYTF
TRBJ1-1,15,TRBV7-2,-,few,TGTGCCAGCAACACCGTTGGGCAGTCGAACACTGAAGCTTTCTTT,CASNTVGQSNTEAFF
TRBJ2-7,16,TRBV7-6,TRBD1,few,TGTGCCAGCAGCCCCCGGGTCCGGGACAGGGGTGACGAGCAGTACTTC,CASSPRVRDRGDEQYF
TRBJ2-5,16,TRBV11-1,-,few,TGTGCCAGCAGCTTTCGGTCGATCCCCGGACAAGAGACCCAGTACTTC,CASSFRSIPGQETQYF
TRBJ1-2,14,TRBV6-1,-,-,TGTGCCAGCAGTGAAGCTGGAGATAAGGATGGCTACACCTTC,CASSEAGDKDGYTF
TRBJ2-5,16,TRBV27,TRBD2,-,TGTGCCAGCAGCTATACCGGACTAGCGGGGGAAGAGACCCAGTACTTC,CASSYTGLAGEETQYF
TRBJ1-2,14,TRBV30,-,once,TGTGCCTGGAGTGTGTTCAGCACCAGCTATGGCTACACCTTC,CAWSVFSTSYGYTF
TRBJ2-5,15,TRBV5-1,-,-,TGCGCCAGCAGCTTGGTTTCAGGTGGAGGGGAGACCCAGTACTTC,CASSLVSGGGETQYF
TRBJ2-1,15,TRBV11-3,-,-,TGTGCCAGCAGCTCCCGGGCCCCGGGGTACAATGAGCAGTTCTTC,CASSSRAPGYNEQFF
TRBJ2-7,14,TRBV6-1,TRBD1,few,TGTGCCAGCAGTGGGACAGGGGACACCTACGAGCAGTACTTC,CASSGTGDTYEQYF
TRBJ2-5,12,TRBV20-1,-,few,TGCAGTGCTATGGACCGGGCGGAGACCCAGTACTTC,CSAMDRAETQYF
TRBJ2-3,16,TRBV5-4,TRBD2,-,TGTGCCAGCAGCGTAGCGGGACCATTTACCACAGATACGCAGTATTTT,CASSVAGPFTTDTQYF
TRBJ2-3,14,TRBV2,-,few,TGTGCCAGCAGTGGGGATGGTAGCGGCGATACGCAGTATTTT,CASSGDGSGDTQYF
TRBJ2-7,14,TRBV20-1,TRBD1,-,TGCAGTGCTAGTTTGGGAACAGGGGGGCGCGAGCAGTACTTC,CSASLGTGGREQYF
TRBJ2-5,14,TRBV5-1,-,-,TGCGCCAGCAGCTTACTAGGATCTCAAGAGACCCAGTACTTC,CASSLLGSQETQYF
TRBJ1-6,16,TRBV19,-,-,TGTGCCATTAAACGGGGCTACAGCTCCTATAATTCACCCCTCCACTTT,CAIKRGYSSYNSPLHF
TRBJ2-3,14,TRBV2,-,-,TGTGCCAGCACGGCATTGGGCAGCACAGATACGCAGTATTTT,CASTALGSTDTQYF
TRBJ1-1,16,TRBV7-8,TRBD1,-,TGTGCCAGCAGCTTAGTGCCGAGGACAGGGGGTGCCGGAGCTTTCTTT,CASSLVPRTGGAGAFF
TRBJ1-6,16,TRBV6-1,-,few,TGTGCCAGCAGTCCCCAGGCAGGGAGCTATAATTCACCCCTCCACTTT,CASSPQAGSYNSPLHF
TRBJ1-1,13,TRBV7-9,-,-,TGTGCCAGCAGCTTACAGGCCCAGAGTGAAGCTTTCTTT,CASSLQAQSEAFF
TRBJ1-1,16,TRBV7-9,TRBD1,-,TGTGCCAGCAGCCCCTGGACAGGGGCTCAGAACACTGAAGCTTTCTTT,CASSPWTGAQNTEAFF
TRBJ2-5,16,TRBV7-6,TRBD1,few,TGTGCCAGCAGCTCAGGGACAGGGGCACGACAAGAGACCCAGTACTTC,CASSSGTGARQETQYF
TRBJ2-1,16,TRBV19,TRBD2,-,TGTGCCAGTAGCCCGAAAGCGGGACCGACCTACAATGAGCAGTTCTTC,CASSPKAGPTYNEQFF
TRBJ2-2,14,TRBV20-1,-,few,TGCAGTGCTAGACCCACTAGGAACACCGGGGAGCTGTTTTTT,CSARPTRNTGELFF
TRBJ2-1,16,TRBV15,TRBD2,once,TGTGCCACCAGCAGAGATCAGGCCGGGAGGGCCGGGGAGCAGTTCTTC,CATSRDQAGRAGEQFF
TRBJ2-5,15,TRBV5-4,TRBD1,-,TGTGCCAGCAGCTTGGACAGGGGCGCGGGAGAGACCCAGTACTTC,CASSLDRGAGETQYF
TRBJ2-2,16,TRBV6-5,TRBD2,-,TGTGCCAGCAGTTACAATCGGGGGGGCCTCACCGGGGAGCTGTTTTTT,CASSYNRGGLTGELFF
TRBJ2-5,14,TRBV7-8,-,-,TGTGCCAGCAGCTTAGGTCTGGGGAGGGAGACCCAGTACTTC,CASSLGLGRETQYF
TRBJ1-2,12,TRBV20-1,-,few,TGCAGTGCTAGATACAGGGTCGGTGGCTACACCTTC,CSARYRVGGYTF
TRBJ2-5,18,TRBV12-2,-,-,TGTGCACCGAAGAGGGGGGGCCTAGACAAGGCCCCCGAGGAGACCCAGTACTTC,CAPKRGGLDKAPEETQYF
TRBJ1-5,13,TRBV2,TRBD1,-,TGTGCCAGCAACCGGGACAGGGACCAGCCCCAGCATTTT,CASNRDRDQPQHF
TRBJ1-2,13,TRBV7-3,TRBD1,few,TGTGCCAGCAGCTTAAGTCAGGGGGGGGGCTACACCTTC,CASSLSQGGGYTF
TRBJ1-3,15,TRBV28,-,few,TGTGCCAGCAGTTTATTCGGGCTATCTGGAAACACCATATATTTT,CASSLFGLSGNTIYF
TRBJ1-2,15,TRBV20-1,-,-,TGCAGTGCTAGAGATCAGAGCGGGCAGTACTATGGCTACACCTTC,CSARDQSGQYYGYTF
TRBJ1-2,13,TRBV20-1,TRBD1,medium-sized,TGCAGTGCTAGAGCAGGGGGCGCGGGCGGCTACACCTTC,CSARAGGAGGYTF
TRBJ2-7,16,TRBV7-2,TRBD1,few,TGTGCCAGCAGCTTAGGAGGGACAGGGGTAGGTCTCGAGCAGTACTTC,CASSLGGTGVGLEQYF
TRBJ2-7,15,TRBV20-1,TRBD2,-,TGCAGTGCTAGAGGGAGACTAGCGGGAGGCTACGAGCAGTACTTC,CSARGRLAGGYEQYF
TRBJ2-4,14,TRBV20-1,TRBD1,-,TGCAGTGCTAGATCGGGGACAGGGCGTGGCATTCAGTACTTC,CSARSGTGRGIQYF
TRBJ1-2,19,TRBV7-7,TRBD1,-,TGTGCTAGCAGATCTTCTTCCCGCCCGGGACAGCCTACAACGGGCGGCTACACCTTC,CASRSSSRPGQPTTGGYTF
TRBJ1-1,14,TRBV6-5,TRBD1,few,TGTGCCAGCAGTTCCGGACAGGGGTCTACTGAAGCTTTCTTT,CASSSGQGSTEAFF
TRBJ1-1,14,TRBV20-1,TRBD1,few,TGCAGTGCGCACAGCCTGGACAGGGGAGGTGAAGCTTTCTTT,CSAHSLDRGGEAFF
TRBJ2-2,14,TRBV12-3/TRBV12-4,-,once,TGTGCCAGCAGCATTAGCTCTGCCCACCGGGAGCTGTTTTTT,CASSISSAHRELFF
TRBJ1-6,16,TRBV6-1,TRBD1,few,TGTGCCAGCAGTGAAGTAGGGGGACAGGACAATTCACCCCTCCACTTT,CASSEVGGQDNSPLHF
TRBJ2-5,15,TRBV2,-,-,TGTGCCAGCGGGGGCCTGGGTGGGGTAGTGGAGACCCAGTACTTC,CASGGLGGVVETQYF
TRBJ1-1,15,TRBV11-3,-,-,TGTGCCAGCAGTCCTGGGGGGGCGTGGAACACTGAAGCTTTCTTT,CASSPGGAWNTEAFF
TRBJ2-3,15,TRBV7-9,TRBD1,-,TGTGCCAGCAGCTTAGGACAGGGGCAGACAGATACGCAGTATTTT,CASSLGQGQTDTQYF
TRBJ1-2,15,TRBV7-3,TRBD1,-,TGTGCCAGCAGTAGCGGTACAGGGGGGGACTATGGCTACACCTTC,CASSSGTGGDYGYTF
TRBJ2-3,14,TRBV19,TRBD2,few,TGTGCCAGCCAACCGGGACTACTCACAGATACGCAGTATTTT,CASQPGLLTDTQYF
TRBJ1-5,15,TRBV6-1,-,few,TGTGCCAGCAGAGCCTCGTTCGGTAGCAATCAGCCCCAGCATTTT,CASRASFGSNQPQHF
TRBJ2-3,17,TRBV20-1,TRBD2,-,TGCAGTGCTTTAAGACTAAGCGGGGGGGGTAGCACAGATACGCAGTATTTT,CSALRLSGGGSTDTQYF
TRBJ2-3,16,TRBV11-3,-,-,TGTGCCAGCAGCCCCGGTAGTGGGGGGGCCTCGGGTACGCAGTATTTT,CASSPGSGGASGTQYF
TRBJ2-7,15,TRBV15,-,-,TGTGCCACCAGCAGAGTGGCGGGGGCTACCTACGAGCAGTACTTC,CATSRVAGATYEQYF
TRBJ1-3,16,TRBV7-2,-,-,TGTGCCAGCAGCTTAGTAGGCTGGACCACTGGAAACACCATATATTTT,CASSLVGWTTGNTIYF
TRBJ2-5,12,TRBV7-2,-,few,TGTGCCAGCAGCTTAGTTGGGGAGACCCAGTACTTC,CASSLVGETQYF
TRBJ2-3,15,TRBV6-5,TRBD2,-,TGTGCCAGCAGTTATCAGGCTAGCGGGAGTGATACGCAGTATTTT,CASSYQASGSDTQYF
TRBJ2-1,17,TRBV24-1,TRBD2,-,TGTGCCACCTCCGGACTCTCCACTAGCGGGAGGGGGAATGAGCAGTTCTTC,CATSGLSTSGRGNEQFF
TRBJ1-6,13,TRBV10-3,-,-,TGTGCCATCAGTGGGGGAATCAATTCACCCCTCCACTTT,CAISGGINSPLHF